Included here is one T cell receptor (beta chain) sequence, with context. The antigen is not known. This entry comes from a study of blood T cells in healthy people across ages. Study-wide results and limits: Because donor CMV status was unknown, expanded clonotype changes were possibly confounded.

Primed by a sample-barcoded 5' primer and a J-beta primer mix, a second PCR proceeded for roughly 7 to 12 cycles. TCRdb fed the 5' RACE reads into MiXCR, producing one record per CDR3 protein. The table lists hundreds of thousands of distinct CDR3 sequences, 45% to 55% of them singletons. Germline assignment: CDR1 SGDLS and CDR2 YYNGEE. This CDR3 region has 16 residues. V was clipped by 1 base and J by 0 bases; unmatched bases: 4. The TCR comes from a man at least 80 years old in good health. This chain connects TRBV9 to TRBJ2-3; 8 bases agree with TRBD1. Sequencing was performed on blood. In DNA, the CDR3 is TGTGCCAGCAGCGTATCGACAGGGGATAGCACAGATACGCAGTATTTT. Amino acid sequence: CASSVSTGDSTDTQYF.